This record looks at one T cell receptor (beta chain) sequence and its context. These data belong to a study of blood T cell repertoires in COVID-19. Turning to the study itself: Donors in the United States, Italy and Spain gave samples during acute or convalescent COVID-19. T cells, B-cell-depleted T cells, or PBMCs provided the cDNA or gDNA that served as material.

Seattle patient enrollment occurred during active infection, with longitudinal follow-up thereafter. As processed by the authors: Amplification from reference gene primers served as the basis for estimated nucleated cell counts. The table came from immunoSEQ multiplex PCR; TCRdb's copy has only in-frame clones and leaves some out. The V and J calls and the clone size are those of that table, but D and trimming were determined from the DNA. The repertoire holds 300,000 to 400,000 clones, with around 90% as singletons. The source material was peripheral blood. The receptor was isolated from a man under 40 with COVID-19, enrolled during active disease.

The CDR3 sequence is CASSDSKSGGADTQYF. In nucleotides, the CDR3 is TGTGCCAGCAGTGACTCGAAAAGCGGGGGGGCCGATACGCAGTATTTT. This chain joins TRBV6-4 and TRBJ2-3, with 10 nucleotides matching TRBD2. Germline values: CDR1 MRHNA, CDR2 SNTAGT. The CDR3 sequence is 16 residues long. The ends lost 0 bases at V and 6 bases at J; junction bases unmatched: 6.